The text below deals with one T cell receptor beta chain. No cognate antigen has been identified for it. Base qualities are not recorded, but no much larger clone differs from it by a single base. This record comes from a study of CD4+ T cells in melanoma (dated by TCRdb to the early 2020s). In terms of the full investigation: The study investigated neoantigen-specific CD4+ T cells in human melanoma.

According to the germline V gene, CDR1 reads SGHTA and CDR2 reads FQGNSA. The CDR3 goes from the cysteine to the phenylalanine over 11 residues. Just the 33-base CDR3 DNA is kept, in frame starting at base 1. V lost 6 bases and J lost 8 bases; the stretch between them is 10 bases long. Library creation used the immunoSEQ multiplex PCR assay. TCRdb retrieved this table from immuneACCESS and kept in-frame rearrangements only. Not all clones are present; in checked studies, unresolved V genes account for under half, and no reason is known for the remainder. The sample data list around 7,100 clones, and about 50% of these were observed just once. The ten largest clonotypes hold 15% to 20% of the sample. The research as a whole found: Neoantigen-specific CD4+ T cells were reported to be correlated with the function of CD8+ T cells, macrophages and B cells. According to the report, neoantigen-specific CD4+ T cells in melanoma displayed diverse differentiation states.

The donors were melanoma patients. Sequenced material: cells from a culture (not recorded whether cultured in vitro). The receptor comes from a human donor with melanoma. Recombination connected TRBV7-2 to TRBJ1-2, with no D gene named confidently. The sequenced DNA is TGTGCCAGCAGGGCCGCGCGGGGCTACACCTTC. Translated, this gives CASRAARGYTF.